This paragraph reports one T cell receptor beta chain. Sequenced by immunoSEQ multiplex PCR; TCRdb stores in-frame clones only, minus some. The table has fewer than 20,000 clones, about four fifths seen once. The data stem from a study of PD-1 blockade in classical Hodgkin lymphoma. As for time point: newly diagnosed, previously untreated cHL patient sample. Negative selection with magnetic separation was used to purify CD4+ T cells from thawed PBMCs. Looked up from germline, CDR1 is SGHTA and CDR2 is FQGTGA. The CDR3 has 13 residues. V lost 5 bases and J lost 10, with 12 bases in between. This clonotype originated in a human donor with classical Hodgkin lymphoma. What was sequenced was CD4+ T cells from blood. The chain couples TRBV7-3 to TRBJ1-6; D is unclear. CDR3 sequence (DNA): TGTGCCAGCAGCCCTCGGTATGGGTCACCCCTCCACTTT. Translation gives CASSPRYGSPLHF.